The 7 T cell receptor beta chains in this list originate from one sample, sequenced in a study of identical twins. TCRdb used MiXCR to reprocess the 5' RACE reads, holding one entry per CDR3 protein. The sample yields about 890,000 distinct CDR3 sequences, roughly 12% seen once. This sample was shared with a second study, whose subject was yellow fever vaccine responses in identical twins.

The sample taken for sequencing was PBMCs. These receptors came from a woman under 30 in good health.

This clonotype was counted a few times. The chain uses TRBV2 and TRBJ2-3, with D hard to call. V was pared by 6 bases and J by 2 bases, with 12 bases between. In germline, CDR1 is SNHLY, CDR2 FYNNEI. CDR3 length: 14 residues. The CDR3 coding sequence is TGTGCCAGCAGAATTAGGATCTTCACAGATACGCAGTATTTT. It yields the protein CASRIRIFTDTQYF. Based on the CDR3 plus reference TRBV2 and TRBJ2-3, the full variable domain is EPEVTQTPSHQVTQMGQEVILRCVPISNHLYFYWYRQILGQKVEFLVSFYNNEISEKSEIFDDQFSVERPDGSNFTLKIRSTKLEDSAMYFCASRIRIFTDTQYFGPGTRLTVL.

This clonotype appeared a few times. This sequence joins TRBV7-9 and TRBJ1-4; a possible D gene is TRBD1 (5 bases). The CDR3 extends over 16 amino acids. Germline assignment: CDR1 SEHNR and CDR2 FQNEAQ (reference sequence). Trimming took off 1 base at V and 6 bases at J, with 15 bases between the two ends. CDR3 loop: CASSLEFAGGDEKLFF. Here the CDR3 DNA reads TGTGCCAGCAGCTTAGAATTCGCCGGAGGGGATGAAAAACTGTTTTTT.

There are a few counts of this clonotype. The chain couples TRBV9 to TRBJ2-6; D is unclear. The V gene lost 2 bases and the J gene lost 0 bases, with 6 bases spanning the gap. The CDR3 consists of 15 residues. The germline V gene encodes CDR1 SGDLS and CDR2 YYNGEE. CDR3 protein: CASSVGVSGANVLTF. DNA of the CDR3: TGTGCCAGCAGCGTCGGAGTCTCTGGGGCCAACGTCCTGACTTTC.

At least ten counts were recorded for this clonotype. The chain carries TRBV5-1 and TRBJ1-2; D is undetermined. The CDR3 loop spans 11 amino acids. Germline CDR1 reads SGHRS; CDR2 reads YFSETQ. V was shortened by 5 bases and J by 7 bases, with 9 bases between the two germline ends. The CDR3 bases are TGCGCCAGCAGACAGACAAGTGGCTACACCTTC. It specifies CASRQTSGYTF.

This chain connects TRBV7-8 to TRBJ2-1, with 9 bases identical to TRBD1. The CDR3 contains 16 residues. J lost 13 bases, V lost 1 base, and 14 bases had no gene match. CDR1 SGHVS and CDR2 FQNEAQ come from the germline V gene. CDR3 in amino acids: CASSLGTGGIRSAQFF. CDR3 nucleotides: TGTGCCAGCAGCTTAGGAACAGGGGGCATTCGGTCGGCTCAGTTCTTC.

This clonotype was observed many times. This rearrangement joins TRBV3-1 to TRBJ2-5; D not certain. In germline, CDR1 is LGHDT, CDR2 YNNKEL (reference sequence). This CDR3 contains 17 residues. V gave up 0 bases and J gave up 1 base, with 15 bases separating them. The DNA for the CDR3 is TGTGCCAGCAGCCAAGATTGGGTTATGGCGGTCCAAGAGACCCAGTACTTC. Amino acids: CASSQDWVMAVQETQYF.

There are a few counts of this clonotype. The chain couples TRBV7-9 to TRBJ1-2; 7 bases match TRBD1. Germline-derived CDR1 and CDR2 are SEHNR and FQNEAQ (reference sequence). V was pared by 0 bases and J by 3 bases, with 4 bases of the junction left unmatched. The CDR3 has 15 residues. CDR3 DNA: TGTGCCAGCAGCTTAGCTCAACAGGGGTACTATGGCTACACCTTC. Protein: CASSLAQQGYYGYTF.